This T cell receptor (beta chain) was sequenced during a study of Ad26.COV2.S vaccination and SARS-CoV-2 variants. Whole-study context: Once, or twice with 56 days between doses, Ad26.COV2.S was given intramuscularly.

Treatment noted: roughly 19 received Ad26.COV2.S at low or high dose, single or two shots; about five received placebo; per-sample allocation not given. Sampling was done on day 63 after the first vaccine or placebo injection. The donor was a Boston adult aged 18-55 years. The administered vaccine (an Ad26 vector) expressed Wuhan-strain SARS-CoV-2 spike. General observations from the study: Substantial breadth was reported for post-vaccination spike-specific CD8+ and CD4+ T cells.

Points on this clone: Its specificity is unknown.

The repertoire was sequenced with immunoSEQ multiplex PCR; TCRdb's copy has only in-frame clones and lacks some. The data show hundreds of thousands of clones, 88% seen once. V gave up 1 base and J gave up 5 bases, with 17 bases separating them. The V gene's germline CDR1 is SGHTA and CDR2 FQGNSA. The CDR3 is 16 residues long. This TCR derives from a person aged 18 to 59 who received the Ad26.COV2.S COVID-19 vaccine or a placebo. This chain links TRBV7-2 with TRBJ1-2; maybe TRBD1 (6 bases). Sequenced here: peripheral blood, sampled in a trial of Ad26.COV2.S vaccine versus placebo. DNA of the CDR3: TGTGCCAGCAGCTTAGATTTAGGGCAGGGGAGGTATGGCTACACCTTC. Protein: CASSLDLGQGRYGYTF. Full variable domain (remainder filled in from reference TRBV7-2 and TRBJ1-2): GAGVSQSPSNKVTEKGKDVELRCDPISGHTALYWYRQSLGQGLEFLIYFQGNSAPDKSGLPSDRFSAERTGGSVSTLTIQRTQQEDSAVYLCASSLDLGQGRYGYTFGSGTRLTVV.